Below are 32 T cell receptor beta chains sequenced from a single sample in a study of T cell responses to AZD1222 COVID-19 vaccine. The assay was immunoSEQ multiplex PCR, and TCRdb's table has in-frame clones only and misses some. The repertoire holds fewer than 200,000 clones, with about nine tenths as singletons. Source: peripheral blood, taken on day 0 of AZD1222 vaccination. All receptors derive from an adult in good health.

The chain combines TRBV5-4 with TRBJ2-1; D is unresolved. Trimming cost V 0 bases and J 14 bases, with 12 bases left between them. The germline V gene encodes CDR1 SGHNT and CDR2 YYREEE (reference sequence). This CDR3 contains 12 residues. The chain's CDR3 is CASSLASAPEFF. The CDR3 nucleotides are TGTGCCAGCAGCTTGGCCTCGGCCCCGGAGTTCTTC.

The genes are TRBV2 and TRBJ2-7; TRBD1 aligns across 7 bases. This CDR3 is built from 12 residues. Germline V CDR1 and CDR2: SNHLY, FYNNEI. The J segment lost 6 bases and the V segment lost 6 bases, leaving 5 bases of the junction unmatched. CDR3 sequence reads: CASRRQGVEQYF. In nucleotides, the CDR3 is TGTGCCAGCAGGAGACAGGGTGTCGAGCAGTACTTC.

The chain links TRBV6-4 to TRBJ2-1; no reliable D call. The germline gives CDR1 MRHNA, CDR2 SNTAGT. The CDR3 extends over 15 amino acids. V lost 0 bases and J lost 7, with 13 bases in between. The CDR3 nucleotides are TGTGCCAGCAGTGACTCTGGTGGGCGTAGGAATGAGCAGTTCTTC. Residues: CASSDSGGRRNEQFF.

The chain carries TRBV11-2 and TRBJ1-2; D remains ambiguous. V lost 4 bases and J lost 2, with 11 bases in between. CDR1 is SGHAT and CDR2 is FQNNGV in the germline V gene. The CDR3 spans 14 residues. The CDR3: CASSSKGGNYGYTF. CDR3 bases: TGTGCCAGCAGCTCTAAAGGAGGGAACTATGGCTACACCTTC.

J is TRBJ2-3 and V is TRBV18, with 8 nucleotides matching TRBD2. V trimming: 1 base; J trimming: 6 bases; junction bases outside the gene matches: 15. CDR1 and CDR2 from the germline V gene are KGHSH and LQKENI. The CDR3 consists of 18 residues. The CDR3 region has the DNA TGTGCCAGCTCACCACGGCTGGGTATACAGGAGCGGGAGGATACGCAGTATTTT. Translated: CASSPRLGIQEREDTQYF.

The V call is TRBV24-1, the J call TRBJ2-1; D remains ambiguous. The germline V and J ends were trimmed by 1 base and 1 base, with 10 bases remaining between them. Germline V gives CDR1 KGHDR, CDR2 SFDVKD. The CDR3 extends over 16 amino acids. The CDR3 spells CATSDFPASSYNEQFF. In DNA form, the CDR3 reads TGTGCCACCAGTGATTTTCCGGCTAGTTCCTACAATGAGCAGTTCTTC.

This chain connects TRBV18 to TRBJ1-6, with TRBD1 matching over 9 bases. This CDR3 has 17 residues. V lost 3 bases and J lost 7; bases outside the gene matches: 10. CDR1 is KGHSH and CDR2 is LQKENI in the germline V gene. The CDR3 bases are TGTGCCAGCTCACCTGACGGGGGGACAGGGCTCAATTCACCCCTCCACTTT. Amino acids: CASSPDGGTGLNSPLHF. The full variable domain, completed using reference TRBV18 and TRBJ1-6, is NAGVMQNPRHLVRRRGQEARLRCSPMKGHSHVYWYRQLPEEGLKFMVYLQKENIIDESGMPKERFSAEFPKEGPSILRIQQVVRGDSAAYFCASSPDGGTGLNSPLHFGNGTRLTVT.

The chain combines TRBV5-1 with TRBJ1-2, with D unclear. Trimming removed 4 bases at V and 7 bases at J, with 14 bases between. The CDR3 spans 13 residues. The germline V gene has CDR1 SGHRS and CDR2 YFSETQ. CDR3 DNA: TGCGCCAGCAGCGTCAACGCAGGTAGTGGCTACACCTTC. As protein: CASSVNAGSGYTF.

The chain joins TRBV11-2 to TRBJ2-3, with no clear D. This CDR3 has 14 amino acids. Trimming stripped 4 bases from V and 5 bases from J, with 13 bases between. Germline lookup yields CDR1 SGHAT and CDR2 FQNNGV. CDR3 in amino acids: CASSSGKGIDTQYF. CDR3 nucleotides: TGTGCCAGCAGCTCCGGCAAGGGAATAGATACGCAGTATTTT.

V gene TRBV24-1 combines with J gene TRBJ2-7, with 9 bases fitting TRBD1. This CDR3 contains 16 residues. V gave up 3 bases and J gave up 6 bases; unmatched junction bases: 11. Germline CDR1 and CDR2: KGHDR and SFDVKD. The CDR3 region has the DNA TGTGCCACCAGTGATCTCGCCGGGACAGGGAGGGGCGAGCAGTACTTC. It codes for CATSDLAGTGRGEQYF.

This CDR3 reads CASSPYPSSGDETQYF. The CDR3 DNA reads TGTGCCAGCTCACCTTATCCGTCTAGCGGCGACGAGACCCAGTACTTC. V and J are TRBV18 and TRBJ2-5; the match to TRBD2 covers 7 bases. After removal of 3 bases from V and 5 bases from J, the junction contained 12 bases not matched to a gene. This CDR3 region has 16 residues. Germline V lookup: CDR1 KGHSH, CDR2 LQKENI. The full variable domain, with the rest looked up from reference TRBV18 and TRBJ2-5, is NAGVMQNPRHLVRRRGQEARLRCSPMKGHSHVYWYRQLPEEGLKFMVYLQKENIIDESGMPKERFSAEFPKEGPSILRIQQVVRGDSAAYFCASSPYPSSGDETQYFGPGTRLLVL.

This chain uses TRBV2 with TRBJ2-2; TRBD1 agrees at 7 bases. The ends lost 2 bases at V and 6 bases at J; junction bases unmatched: 6. The CDR3 has 15 amino acids. The germline V gene has CDR1 SNHLY and CDR2 FYNNEI. CDR3 residues: CASSEITGEAGELFF. Written as DNA, the CDR3 is TGTGCCAGCAGTGAAATCACAGGGGAAGCCGGGGAGCTGTTTTTT.

This chain links TRBV30 with TRBJ2-2; D is uncertain. Germline V lookup: CDR1 GTSNPN, CDR2 SVGIG (reference sequence). V shed 3 bases and J shed 6 bases, with 11 bases lying between them. The CDR3 covers 13 residues. The CDR3 sequence: CAWRQSWAGELFF. The CDR3 nucleotides are TGTGCCTGGAGGCAATCCTGGGCCGGGGAGCTGTTTTTT.

This rearrangement joins TRBV7-9 to TRBJ1-3; D gene unclear. Germline V CDR1 and CDR2: SEHNR, FQNEAQ (reference sequence). The V end lost 2 bases, the J end lost 2 bases, and 1 base lay between the germline ends. The CDR3 totals 12 residues. The CDR3 protein is CASSLPGNTIYF. CDR3 nucleotides: TGTGCCAGCAGCTTACCTGGAAACACCATATATTTT.

This chain joins TRBV21-1 and TRBJ1-5. TRBV21-1 counts as a pseudogene. CDR3 length equals 15 residues. CDR3 bases: TGTGCCAGCAGCAAGGGGGGGTGTGGCAATCAGCCCCAGCATTTT. The encoded protein is CASSKGGCGNQPQHF.

The table lists this clone with a count of one. V and J are TRBV7-9 and TRBJ1-2; D is unclear. The V end lost 5 bases, the J end lost 3 bases, and 16 bases lay between the germline ends. Germline V gene data show CDR1 as SEHNR and CDR2 as FQNEAQ (reference sequence). The CDR3 extends over 15 amino acids. In nucleotides, the CDR3 is TGTGCCAGCAGCCCAACCTGGGTGGACCACTATGGCTACACCTTC. Its translation is CASSPTWVDHYGYTF.

This sequence joins TRBV6-1 and TRBJ1-4, with a weak D call TRBD1 (6 bases). Trimming removed 5 bases from V and 3 bases from J, with 7 bases in between. Germline V gene sequence: CDR1 MNHNS, CDR2 SASEGT. This CDR3 region has 13 residues. CDR3 coding DNA: TGTGCCAGCAGTTCAGGGGCTAATGAAAAACTGTTTTTT. It specifies CASSSGANEKLFF.

The V call is TRBV18, the J call TRBJ1-6; no reliable D call. Trimming stripped 2 bases from V and 6 bases from J, with 8 bases between. The CDR3 covers 14 residues. Germline CDR1 reads KGHSH; CDR2 reads LQKENI. The CDR3 sequence is CASSPDEGNSPLHF. The CDR3 DNA reads TGTGCCAGCTCACCAGATGAGGGTAATTCACCCCTCCACTTT.

This clone appeared a single time. The chain has TRBV5-1 and TRBJ2-7; 13 positions match TRBD2. The CDR3 has 15 amino acids. Unmatched junction bases numbered 4, after V lost 4 bases and J lost 3 bases. Germline CDR1 and CDR2: SGHRS and YFSETQ. The CDR3 sequence is CASSPGLAGDYEQYF. The CDR3 bases are TGCGCCAGCAGCCCAGGACTAGCGGGGGACTACGAGCAGTACTTC. Full variable domain (rest looked up from reference TRBV5-1 and TRBJ2-7): KAGVTQTPRYLIKTRGQQVTLSCSPISGHRSVSWYQQTPGQGLQFLFEYFSETQRNKGNFPGRFSGRQFSNSRSEMNVSTLELGDSALYLCASSPGLAGDYEQYFGPGTRLTVT.

The V and J genes are TRBV12-3 or TRBV12-4 and TRBJ2-3, with D unclear. The CDR3 is 13 amino acids. V gave up 4 bases and J gave up 2 bases, with 7 bases separating them. The CDR3, as DNA: TGTGCCAGCAGTTGGTTAATCACAGATACGCAGTATTTT. Amino acids: CASSWLITDTQYF.

V and J are TRBV9 and TRBJ2-3; possibly TRBD1 for D (6 bases). Deletions cut 3 bases from V and 4 bases from J, with 15 bases between. The CDR3 is 15 amino acids. Germline CDR1 is SGDLS and CDR2 is YYNGEE. CDR3 DNA sequence: TGTGCCAGCAGCGCAAAGGGGGTTGTCGCAGATACGCAGTATTTT. This gives the protein CASSAKGVVADTQYF.

The rearrangement joins TRBV4-2 to TRBJ2-1, with a possible D match to TRBD2 (5 bases). CDR1 is LGHNA and CDR2 is YNFKEQ in the germline V gene. Trimming stripped 2 bases from V and 1 base from J, with 21 bases between. This CDR3 spans 19 amino acids. As DNA, the CDR3 is TGTGCCAGCAGCCAAAGTCGGTCGGGAAGGTTCGGGTCCTACAATGAGCAGTTCTTC. Amino acid sequence: CASSQSRSGRFGSYNEQFF.

The V and J genes are TRBV7-3 and TRBJ2-1, with TRBD2 as a possible D gene (6 bases). CDR1 is SGHTA, CDR2 FQGTGA, per germline. The CDR3 spans 15 residues. The ends were cut back, 0 bases at V and 4 bases at J, with 10 bases in the middle. CDR3 sequence (DNA): TGTGCCAGCAGCTTAACGGCGGGAAGGTACAATGAGCAGTTCTTC. It translates to CASSLTAGRYNEQFF.

The V gene is TRBV7-9, the J gene TRBJ2-2, with 7 bases identical to TRBD2. V gave up 7 bases and J gave up 1 base; unmatched junction bases: 6. CDR1 and CDR2 from the germline V gene are SEHNR and FQNEAQ (reference sequence). This CDR3 is built from 15 residues. The CDR3 here is CASTPGTMNTGELFF. Here the CDR3 DNA reads TGTGCCAGCACCCCTGGGACTATGAACACCGGGGAGCTGTTTTTT. Together with reference TRBV7-9 and TRBJ2-2, the CDR3 gives the full variable domain: DTGVSQNPRHKITKRGQNVTFRCDPISEHNRLYWYRQTLGQGPEFLTYFQNEAQLEKSRLLSDRFSAERPKGSFSTLEIQRTEQGDSAMYLCASTPGTMNTGELFFGEGSRLTVL.

The rearrangement uses TRBV18 and TRBJ2-1; D is perhaps TRBD2 (5 bases). The CDR3 has 14 residues. Germline CDR1 is KGHSH and CDR2 is LQKENI. The ends were cut back, 3 bases at V and 4 bases at J, with 10 bases in the middle. The CDR3 DNA is TGTGCCAGCTCACCCCCGGGATTATACAATGAGCAGTTCTTC. This translates into CASSPPGLYNEQFF.

V is TRBV2 and J is TRBJ1-1, with D possibly matching TRBD1 (5 bases). The CDR3 contains 14 residues. V lost 8 bases to trimming and J lost 1 base, with 14 bases between them. CDR1 SNHLY and CDR2 FYNNEI come from the germline V gene. CDR3 loop: CASGKGTENTEAFF. The CDR3 DNA is TGTGCCAGCGGCAAAGGGACGGAGAACACTGAAGCTTTCTTT.

V and J are TRBV5-1 and TRBJ1-1; D remains ambiguous. V was cut by 2 bases and J by 1 base, with 6 bases left in between. CDR1 is SGHRS, CDR2 YFSETQ, per germline. This CDR3 is 13 amino acids long. The CDR3 nucleotides read TGCGCCAGCAGCTTCTGGGAGAACACTGAAGCTTTCTTT. This encodes CASSFWENTEAFF.

The CDR3: CASSQKNDQPGGYTF. The CDR3 nucleotides are TGTGCCAGCTCACAAAAAAATGACCAACCGGGCGGCTACACCTTC. The chain combines TRBV18 with TRBJ1-2, with D unresolved. This CDR3 has 15 residues. The V gene lost 4 bases and the J gene lost 8 bases, with 20 bases spanning the gap. CDR1 is KGHSH and CDR2 is LQKENI in the germline V gene.

CDR3 DNA: TGTGCCAGCAGTGAAAGTAGCGGGGAAAGACCCTACGAGCAGTACTTC. Translated: CASSESSGERPYEQYF. This chain connects TRBV6-1 to TRBJ2-7; 8 bases fit TRBD2. CDR1 and CDR2 (germline): MNHNS, SASEGT. The CDR3 loop spans 16 amino acids. V trimming: 2 bases; J trimming: 2 bases; junction bases outside the gene matches: 8.

This clone has only one observation. The chain combines TRBV3-1 (or the pseudogene TRBV3-2) with TRBJ1-5; D gene uncertain. Germline loops: CDR1 LGHDT, CDR2 YNNKEL (reference sequence). The germline V and J ends were trimmed by 5 bases and 4 bases, with 12 bases remaining between them. This CDR3 has 14 residues. DNA of the CDR3: TGTGCCAGCAGCGGCACAGTCATGAATCAGCCCCAGCATTTT. Amino acids: CASSGTVMNQPQHF.

The chain couples TRBV3-1 (or the pseudogene TRBV3-2) to TRBJ1-2; D is undetermined. V lost 2 bases, J lost 7 bases, and 14 bases lay in between. Germline V gene lookup returns CDR1 LGHDT and CDR2 YNNKEL (reference sequence). The CDR3 consists of 14 residues. The CDR3 reads CASSQYVGSSGYTF. DNA for the CDR3: TGTGCCAGCAGCCAATACGTGGGATCAAGTGGCTACACCTTC.

The V call is TRBV5-6, the J call TRBJ2-1; D not resolved. CDR3 length: 12 amino acids. Per the germline V gene, CDR1 is SGHDT and CDR2 is YYEEEE. Trimming shortened V by 0 bases and J by 7 bases, and 5 bases separated the two germline ends. CDR3 residues: CASSLEANEQFF. CDR3 coding DNA: TGTGCCAGCAGCTTGGAGGCTAATGAGCAGTTCTTC.